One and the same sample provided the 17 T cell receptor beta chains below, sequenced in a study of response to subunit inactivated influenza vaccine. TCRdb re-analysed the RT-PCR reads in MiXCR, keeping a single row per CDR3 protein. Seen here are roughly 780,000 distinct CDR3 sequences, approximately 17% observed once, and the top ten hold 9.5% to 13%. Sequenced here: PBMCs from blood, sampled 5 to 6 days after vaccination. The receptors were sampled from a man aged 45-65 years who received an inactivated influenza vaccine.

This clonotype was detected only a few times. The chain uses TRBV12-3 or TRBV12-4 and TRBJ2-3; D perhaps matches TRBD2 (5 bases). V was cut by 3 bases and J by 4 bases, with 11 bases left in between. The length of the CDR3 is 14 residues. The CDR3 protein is CASSFREGADTQYF. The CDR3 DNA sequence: TGTGCCAGCAGTTTTAGAGAGGGCGCAGATACGCAGTATTTT.

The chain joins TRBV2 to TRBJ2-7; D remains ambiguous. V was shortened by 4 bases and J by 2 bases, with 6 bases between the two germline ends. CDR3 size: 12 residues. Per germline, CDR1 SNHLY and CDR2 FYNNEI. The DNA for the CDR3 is TGTGCCAGCAGTGTGACGACCTACGAGCAGTACTTC. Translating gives CASSVTTYEQYF.

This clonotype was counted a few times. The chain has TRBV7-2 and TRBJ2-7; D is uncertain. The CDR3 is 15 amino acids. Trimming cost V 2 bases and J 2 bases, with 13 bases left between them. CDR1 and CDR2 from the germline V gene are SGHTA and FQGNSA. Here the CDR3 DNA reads TGTGCCAGCAGCTTATATTCCGCGGTGACCTACGAGCAGTACTTC. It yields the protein CASSLYSAVTYEQYF.

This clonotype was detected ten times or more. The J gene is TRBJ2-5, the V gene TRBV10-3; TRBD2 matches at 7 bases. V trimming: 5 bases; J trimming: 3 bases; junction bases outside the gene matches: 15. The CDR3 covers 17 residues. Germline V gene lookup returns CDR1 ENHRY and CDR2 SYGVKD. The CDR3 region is CAISPNLERGGKETQYF. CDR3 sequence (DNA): TGTGCCATCAGTCCAAACTTGGAGAGGGGAGGGAAAGAGACCCAGTACTTC.

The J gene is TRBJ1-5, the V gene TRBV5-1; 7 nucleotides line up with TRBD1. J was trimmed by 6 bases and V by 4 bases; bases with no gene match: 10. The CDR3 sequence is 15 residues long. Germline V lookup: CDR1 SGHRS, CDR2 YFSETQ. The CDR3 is CASSNWDSLIQPQHF. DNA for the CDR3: TGCGCCAGCAGCAACTGGGACAGCCTCATTCAGCCCCAGCATTTT.

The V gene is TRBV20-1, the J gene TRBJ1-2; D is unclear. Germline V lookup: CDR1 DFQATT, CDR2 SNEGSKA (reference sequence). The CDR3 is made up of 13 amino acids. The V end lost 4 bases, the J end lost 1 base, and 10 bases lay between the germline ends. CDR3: CSATPDLNYGYTF. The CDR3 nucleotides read TGCAGTGCTACCCCGGACCTTAACTATGGCTACACCTTC.

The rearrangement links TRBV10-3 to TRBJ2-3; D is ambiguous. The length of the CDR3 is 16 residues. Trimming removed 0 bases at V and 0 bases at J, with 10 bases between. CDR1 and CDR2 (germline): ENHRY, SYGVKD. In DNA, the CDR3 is TGTGCCATCAGTGAGTCGAAGGCCGAGAGCACAGATACGCAGTATTTT. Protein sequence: CAISESKAESTDTQYF.

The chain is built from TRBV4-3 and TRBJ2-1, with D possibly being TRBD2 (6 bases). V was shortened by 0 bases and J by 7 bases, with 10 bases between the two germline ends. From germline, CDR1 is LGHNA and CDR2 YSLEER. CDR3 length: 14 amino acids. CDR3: CASSQEGLINEQFF. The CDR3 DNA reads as TGCGCCAGCAGCCAAGAGGGACTGATTAATGAGCAGTTCTTC.

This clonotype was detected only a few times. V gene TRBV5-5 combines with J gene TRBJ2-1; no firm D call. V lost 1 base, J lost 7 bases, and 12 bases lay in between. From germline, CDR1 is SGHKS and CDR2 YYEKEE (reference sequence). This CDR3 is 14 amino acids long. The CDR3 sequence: CASSLWLHGNEQFF. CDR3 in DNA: TGTGCCAGCAGCTTGTGGCTTCACGGGAATGAGCAGTTCTTC.

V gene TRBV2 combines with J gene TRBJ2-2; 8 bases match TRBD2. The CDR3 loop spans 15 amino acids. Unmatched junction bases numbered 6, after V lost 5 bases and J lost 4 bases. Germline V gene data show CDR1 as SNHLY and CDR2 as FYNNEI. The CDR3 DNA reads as TGTGCCAGCAGTTTTCTCGGGAGGGGCACCGGGGAGCTGTTTTTT. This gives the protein CASSFLGRGTGELFF.

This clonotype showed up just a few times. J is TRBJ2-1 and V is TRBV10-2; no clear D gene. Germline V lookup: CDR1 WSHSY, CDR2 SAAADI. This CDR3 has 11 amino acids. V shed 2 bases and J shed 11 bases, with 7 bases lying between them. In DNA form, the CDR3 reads TGCGCCAGCAGTGAGGCCCTTCAGCAGTTCTTC. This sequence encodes CASSEALQQFF.

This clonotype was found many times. The DNA of the CDR3 is TGTGCCAGCAGTTTATCTGTCGGCAATGAGCAGTTCTTC. Encoded protein: CASSLSVGNEQFF. The chain links TRBV27 to TRBJ2-1; no reliable D call. CDR3 length equals 13 residues. V lost 0 bases and J 6 bases, leaving 6 bases between the germline ends. Germline-derived CDR1 and CDR2 are MNHEY and SMNVEV (reference sequence).

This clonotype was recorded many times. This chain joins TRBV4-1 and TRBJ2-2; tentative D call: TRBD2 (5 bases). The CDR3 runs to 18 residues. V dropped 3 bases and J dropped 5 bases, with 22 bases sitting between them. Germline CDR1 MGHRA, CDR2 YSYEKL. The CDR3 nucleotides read TGCGCCAGCAGCCATAGCAGCCTCCCTTCGAGGAGGACCGGGGAGCTGTTTTTT. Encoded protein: CASSHSSLPSRRTGELFF.

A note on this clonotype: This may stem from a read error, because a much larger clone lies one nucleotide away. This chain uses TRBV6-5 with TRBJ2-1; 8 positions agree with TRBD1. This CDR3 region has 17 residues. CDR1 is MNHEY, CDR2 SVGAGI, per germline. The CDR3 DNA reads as TGTGCCAGCAGTTATATAAGACAGGGGCCCGTCTACAATGAGCAGCTCTTC. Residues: CASSYIRQGPVYNEQLF.

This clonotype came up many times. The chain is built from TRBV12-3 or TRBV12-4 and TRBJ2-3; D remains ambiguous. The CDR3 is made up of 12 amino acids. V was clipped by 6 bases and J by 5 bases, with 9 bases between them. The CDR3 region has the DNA TGTGCCAGCAGCCTAGAGCTAGATACGCAGTATTTT. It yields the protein CASSLELDTQYF.

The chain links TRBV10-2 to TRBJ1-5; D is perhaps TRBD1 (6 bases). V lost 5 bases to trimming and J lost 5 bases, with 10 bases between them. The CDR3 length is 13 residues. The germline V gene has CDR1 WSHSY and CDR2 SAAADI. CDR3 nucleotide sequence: TGCGCCAGCAGTCAGGGGAGCGATCAGCCCCAGCATTTT. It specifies CASSQGSDQPQHF.

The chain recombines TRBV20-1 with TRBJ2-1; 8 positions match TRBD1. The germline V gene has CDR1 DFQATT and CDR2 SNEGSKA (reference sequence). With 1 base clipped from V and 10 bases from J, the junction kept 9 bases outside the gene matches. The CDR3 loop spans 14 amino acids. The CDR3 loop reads CSARGPGGAREQFF. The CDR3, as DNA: TGCAGTGCTAGAGGCCCAGGGGGCGCGAGAGAGCAGTTCTTC.